This entry lists 10 T cell receptor beta chains sequenced from one sample in a study of T-cell memory formation after mild COVID-19. One entry per CDR3 protein, called by TCRdb with MiXCR from the 5' RACE reads. Here the sample spans roughly 150,000 distinct CDR3 sequences, 10% to 15% being singletons. Sequences were obtained from PBMCs or a T cell subset sorted from them (not recorded which). The receptors originated from a man aged 18 to 29 who had mild COVID-19 (a few samples of this study predate the infection). Cell type and time point are not known.

The gene calls are TRBV5-1 and TRBJ2-5; TRBD1 matches at 7 bases. The CDR3 totals 13 residues. The germline V gene encodes CDR1 SGHRS and CDR2 YFSETQ. V was clipped by 5 bases and J by 5 bases; unmatched bases: 6. CDR3: CASRETGEETQYF. In nucleotides, the CDR3 is TGCGCCAGCAGGGAAACAGGGGAGGAGACCCAGTACTTC.

In its sample, this clonotype was seen a few times. This sequence joins TRBV11-2 and TRBJ2-2; perhaps TRBD2 as D (5 bases). Germline-derived CDR1 and CDR2 are SGHAT and FQNNGV. The CDR3 spans 15 residues. V shed 8 bases and J shed 1 base, with 14 bases lying between them. Written as DNA, the CDR3 is TGTGCCAGCCGATCGCCGGGGAGGAACACCGGGGAGCTGTTTTTT. This sequence encodes CASRSPGRNTGELFF.

At least ten counts were recorded for this clonotype. This chain uses TRBV7-3 with TRBJ2-3, with no clear D. The CDR3 contains 13 residues. V was trimmed by 3 bases and J by 6 bases, leaving 10 bases between them. Germline CDR1 SGHTA, CDR2 FQGTGA. The CDR3 protein is CASSFQPRDTQYF. The CDR3 bases are TGTGCCAGCAGCTTCCAGCCCCGGGATACGCAGTATTTT.

This clonotype was found a few times. The V call is TRBV5-4, the J call TRBJ1-2; unclear D gene. Germline loops: CDR1 SGHNT, CDR2 YYREEE (reference sequence). V lost 4 bases and J 2 bases, leaving 12 bases between the germline ends. The CDR3 consists of 14 residues. CDR3 protein: CASSPSGFNYGYTF. CDR3 nucleotides: TGTGCCAGCAGCCCGTCGGGTTTCAACTATGGCTACACCTTC.

This clonotype has more than one count but fewer than ten. The chain joins TRBV11-3 to TRBJ2-5, with 10 bases fitting TRBD2. The CDR3 extends over 15 amino acids. The germline V gene has CDR1 SGHNT and CDR2 YENEEA. After removal of 1 base from V and 4 bases from J, the junction contained 3 bases not matched to a gene. CDR3 sequence: CASSLGASGGETQYF. The CDR3 DNA follows: TGTGCCAGCAGCTTAGGAGCTAGCGGGGGAGAGACCCAGTACTTC. The whole variable domain, remainder taken from reference TRBV11-3 and TRBJ2-5, is EAGVVQSPRYKIIEKKQPVAFWCNPISGHNTLYWYLQNLGQGPELLIRYENEEAVDDSQLPKDRFSAERLKGVDSTLKIQPAELGDSAVYLCASSLGASGGETQYFGPGTRLLVL.

This clonotype was counted at least ten times. This chain joins TRBV4-3 and TRBJ2-3, with 12 bases that match TRBD2. V trimming: 2 bases; J trimming: 4 bases; junction bases outside the gene matches: 7. This CDR3 is 17 amino acids long. CDR1 is LGHNA, CDR2 YSLEER, per germline. The CDR3 bases are TGCGCCAGCAGCCAATCGGCCGGACTAGCGGGGTCAGATACGCAGTATTTT. Translated: CASSQSAGLAGSDTQYF.

The chain employs TRBV7-8 and TRBJ2-3; D perhaps matches TRBD2 (7 bases). CDR1 SGHVS and CDR2 FQNEAQ come from the germline V gene. The CDR3 loop spans 15 amino acids. The germline V and J ends were trimmed by 4 bases and 1 base, with 12 bases remaining between them. CDR3 in DNA: TGTGCCAGCAGCTCGGGGGGCCCGCGCACAGATACGCAGTATTTT. Translated, it gives CASSSGGPRTDTQYF.

A few counts support this clonotype. The V call is TRBV6-5, the J call TRBJ1-5; no firm D call. The germline V gene has CDR1 MNHEY and CDR2 SVGAGI. Trimming took off 2 bases at V and 4 bases at J, with 6 bases between the two ends. The CDR3 loop spans 13 amino acids. The DNA of the CDR3 is TGTGCCAGCAGTTACCACCCAAATCAGCCCCAGCATTTT. Translated: CASSYHPNQPQHF.

The chain combines TRBV2 with TRBJ1-2; D uncertain. This CDR3 spans 14 amino acids. Germline V gives CDR1 SNHLY, CDR2 FYNNEI. Trimming took 3 bases from V and 4 from J, leaving 12 bases between them. CDR3: CASSDRRLPYGYTF. The DNA for the CDR3 is TGTGCCAGCAGTGACAGGAGGTTGCCCTATGGCTACACCTTC. The variable domain in full, completed from reference TRBV2 and TRBJ1-2, reads EPEVTQTPSHQVTQMGQEVILRCVPISNHLYFYWYRQILGQKVEFLVSFYNNEISEKSEIFDDQFSVERPDGSNFTLKIRSTKLEDSAMYFCASSDRRLPYGYTFGSGTRLTVV.

This clonotype was detected ten times or more. This sequence joins TRBV12-3 or TRBV12-4 and TRBJ2-7, with D perhaps TRBD1 (6 bases). CDR3 size: 13 residues. The V and J ends lost 7 bases and 6 bases respectively, with 16 bases between them. CDR3 in DNA: TGTGCCAGCACCAGGGGAAGAATTGGCGAGCAGTACTTC. Translation: CASTRGRIGEQYF.